A single sample is the source of the 23 T cell receptor beta chains below, sequenced in a study of immune reconstitution after stem cell transplant in scleroderma. In TCRdb, the RT-PCR reads were re-called with MiXCR into one record per CDR3 protein. The data hold roughly 2,500 distinct CDR3 sequences, with approximately 6.4% observed a single time. Collection took place before or after autologous hematopoietic stem cell transplantation (not recorded which). The receptors derive from a female donor with systemic sclerosis.

This clonotype is medium-sized by share. The chain couples TRBV2 to TRBJ1-2; D ambiguous. Germline CDR1 reads SNHLY; CDR2 reads FYNNEI. The ends were cut back, 6 bases at V and 3 bases at J, with 14 bases in the middle. The CDR3 spans 14 residues. The DNA of the CDR3 is TGTGCCAGCAGATCGAGCCATAGTGACTATGGCTACACCTTC. Residues: CASRSSHSDYGYTF.

This clonotype is classed as large. In DNA, the CDR3 is TGTGCCAGCAGTCTAGATGGACAGGTCCTCACCGGGGAGCTGTTTTTT. Residues: CASSLDGQVLTGELFF. The chain combines TRBV27 with TRBJ2-2; 7 bases are a match to TRBD1. CDR1 is MNHEY and CDR2 is SMNVEV in the germline V gene (reference sequence). Trimming cost V 5 bases and J 4 bases; bases outside gene matches: 10. The CDR3 has 16 residues.

The gene calls are TRBV11-2 and TRBJ2-5; no firm D call. This CDR3 is built from 16 residues. V was clipped by 1 base and J by 0 bases, with 12 bases between them. Germline CDR1 and CDR2: SGHAT and FQNNGV. The CDR3 sequence is CASSLAPMSYQETQYF. In DNA, the CDR3 is TGTGCCAGCAGCTTAGCCCCGATGTCGTACCAAGAGACCCAGTACTTC.

In its sample, this clonotype is medium-sized. The V and J genes are TRBV4-3 and TRBJ1-2; D unclear. CDR1 and CDR2 (germline): LGHNA, YSLEER. The V gene lost 3 bases and the J gene lost 3 bases, with 17 bases spanning the gap. The CDR3 has 16 amino acids. CDR3 region: CASSHDNRVGDYGYTF. CDR3 in DNA: TGCGCCAGCAGCCACGACAACCGGGTCGGCGACTATGGCTACACCTTC.

This chain links TRBV20-1 with TRBJ2-7; maybe TRBD2 (5 bases). The V and J ends lost 0 bases and 5 bases respectively, with 8 bases between them. CDR3 length: 12 residues. Germline V gene lookup returns CDR1 DFQATT and CDR2 SNEGSKA (reference sequence). CDR3 in DNA: TGCAGTGCTAGAGATAGGCGGGACGAGCAGTACTTC. Translation: CSARDRRDEQYF.

For this clonotype: A much bigger clone sits one base away, suggesting this may be a read error. This rearrangement joins TRBV15 to TRBJ1-2; TRBD1 aligns across 7 bases. The CDR3 sequence is 15 residues long. Germline values: CDR1 LNHNV, CDR2 YYDKDF (reference sequence). The CDR3 region has the DNA TGTGCCACCAGCAGAGATGAGACAGGGAACTATGGCTACGCCTTC. Its translation: CATSRDETGNYGYAF.

In its sample, this clonotype was seen a few times. This chain uses TRBV5-1 with TRBJ2-1; D not certain. V gave up 0 bases and J gave up 3 bases, with 1 base separating them. There are 12 residues in the CDR3. Germline-derived CDR1 and CDR2 are SGHRS and YFSETQ. This chain's CDR3 is CASSLVYNEQFF. The CDR3 DNA reads TGCGCCAGCAGCTTGGTCTACAATGAGCAGTTCTTC.

The rearrangement links TRBV20-1 to TRBJ1-2; D gene unclear. This CDR3 is 14 amino acids long. Between the trimmed V and J ends, which lost 0 bases and 8 bases, there was a span of 16 bases. The germline CDR1 and CDR2 sequences are DFQATT and SNEGSKA (reference sequence). The CDR3 region is CSARDTPQTRGYTF. The DNA for the CDR3 is TGCAGTGCTAGAGATACCCCCCAAACCAGAGGCTACACCTTC.

Relative to its sample, this clonotype is medium-sized (0.01 to 0.1%). The chain combines TRBV2 with TRBJ2-1, with 7 bases matching TRBD1. The V segment lost 3 bases and the J segment 4 bases; nucleotides outside the gene matches: 9. Germline CDR1 reads SNHLY; CDR2 reads FYNNEI. The CDR3 is 16 residues long. The CDR3 here is CASSDPTGQRYNEQFF. CDR3 DNA sequence: TGTGCCAGCAGTGACCCCACGGGACAGAGGTACAATGAGCAGTTCTTC.

This clonotype is labeled medium-sized (0.01 to 0.1%). This chain connects TRBV15 to TRBJ2-3; TRBD2 is a possible D gene (5 bases). Trimming removed 1 base at V and 2 bases at J, with 7 bases between. Germline V CDR1 and CDR2: LNHNV, YYDKDF (reference sequence). The CDR3 contains 14 residues. CDR3 protein: CATSRGGFTDTQYF. The CDR3 coding sequence is TGTGCCACCAGCAGAGGAGGGTTCACAGATACGCAGTATTTT.

This clonotype is categorized as medium-sized. V usage is TRBV7-3 and J usage is TRBJ2-2; 16 nucleotides line up with TRBD2. The V and J ends lost 8 bases and 4 bases, in that order; junction bases with no gene match: 10. Germline loops: CDR1 SGHTA, CDR2 FQGTGA. This CDR3 is 18 amino acids long. The CDR3 nucleotides are TGTGCCAGCGGCCCCCTCGGGACTAGCGGGGGGGCCACCGGGGAGCTGTTTTTT. Translation: CASGPLGTSGGATGELFF.

This clonotype rates as medium-sized. The gene calls are TRBV7-2 and TRBJ2-7, with D possibly matching TRBD1 (6 bases). The germline V gene has CDR1 SGHTA and CDR2 FQGNSA. The V end lost 5 bases, the J end lost 3 bases, and 11 bases lay between the germline ends. The CDR3 is 13 amino acids. For the CDR3, the DNA is TGTGCCAGCAGCACGCAGGGGAGCTACGAGCAGTACTTC. This gives the protein CASSTQGSYEQYF. The full variable domain, in which reference TRBV7-2 and TRBJ2-7 provide the parts outside the CDR3, is GAGVSQSPSNKVTEKGKDVELRCDPISGHTALYWYRQSLGQGLEFLIYFQGNSAPDKSGLPSDRFSAERTGGSVSTLTIQRTQQEDSAVYLCASSTQGSYEQYFGPGTRLTVT.

CDR3 protein: CASSVEDYPIMNTEAFF. The DNA of the CDR3 is TGTGCCAGCAGCGTAGAGGATTACCCTATAATGAACACTGAAGCTTTCTTT. The J gene is TRBJ1-1, the V gene TRBV9; D unclear. The CDR3 runs 17 residues. The V gene lost 0 bases and the J gene lost 0 bases, with 15 bases spanning the gap. Germline V gene lookup returns CDR1 SGDLS and CDR2 YYNGEE.

By its share, this clonotype is medium-sized. V is TRBV5-1 and J is TRBJ2-2, with 8 bases fitting TRBD1. The ends lost 2 bases at V and 3 bases at J; junction bases unmatched: 3. Germline V gene sequence: CDR1 SGHRS, CDR2 YFSETQ. The CDR3 covers 15 residues. CDR3 residues: CASSFGQGYTGELFF. In nucleotides, the CDR3 is TGCGCCAGCAGCTTCGGACAGGGATACACCGGGGAGCTGTTTTTT.

The table lists this clonotype with a few counts. Just one base apart from a much larger clone, this may be a read error. The chain employs TRBV11-3 and TRBJ1-1; D gene ambiguous. Per the germline V gene, CDR1 is SGHNT and CDR2 is YENEEA. The ends were cut back, 1 base at V and 0 bases at J, with 18 bases in the middle. The CDR3 is 18 residues long. CDR3 residues: CASSLGSDGRVVNTEAFF. In DNA form, the CDR3 reads TGTGCCAGCAGCTTAGGCTCGGATGGTAGGGTGGTGAACACTGAAGCTTTCTTT.

The chain links TRBV6-1 to TRBJ2-1, with 8 bases identical to TRBD2. Germline CDR1 reads MNHNS; CDR2 reads SASEGT. Trimming cost V 6 bases and J 2 bases; bases outside gene matches: 0. The length of the CDR3 is 13 residues. The DNA for the CDR3 is TGTGCCAGCAGACTAGCGGCCTACAATGAGCAGTTCTTC. This translates into CASRLAAYNEQFF.

This clonotype is medium-sized in the sample. The genes are TRBV2 and TRBJ2-5, with 7 nucleotides matching TRBD1. The germline CDR1 and CDR2 sequences are SNHLY and FYNNEI. The CDR3 length is 15 residues. V was pared by 2 bases and J by 1 base, with 4 bases of the junction left unmatched. The CDR3 protein is CASSEPGQRQETQYF. CDR3 sequence (DNA): TGTGCCAGCAGTGAACCGGGACAGCGCCAAGAGACCCAGTACTTC.

By frequency in the sample, this clonotype is hyperexpanded (1% or more). The genes are TRBV28 and TRBJ1-1; D gene unclear. Trimming cost V 3 bases and J 4 bases, with 9 bases left between them. Germline V gene lookup returns CDR1 MDHEN and CDR2 SYDVKM. The length of the CDR3 is 13 residues. CDR3 loop: CASSLGRRTEAFF. The CDR3 DNA reads TGTGCCAGCAGTTTGGGGAGACGCACTGAAGCTTTCTTT.

The chain joins TRBV29-1 to TRBJ1-1; D perhaps matches TRBD1 (5 bases). Per germline, CDR1 SQVTM and CDR2 ANQGSEA. With 3 bases removed from V and 1 base from J, the gap between germline ends came to 9 bases. CDR3 length: 13 residues. The CDR3 DNA is TGCAGCGTTGAGAGGGACCAGAACACTGAAGCTTTCTTT. This translates into CSVERDQNTEAFF.

The chain has TRBV3-1 and TRBJ2-1; D might be TRBD1 (6 bases). CDR1 is LGHDT and CDR2 is YNNKEL in the germline V gene (reference sequence). V lost 0 bases, J lost 3 bases, and 15 bases lay in between. The CDR3 has 17 amino acids. The CDR3, as DNA: TGTGCCAGCAGCCAAGATCTTGAAGGGGGATTCTACAATGAGCAGTTCTTC. Translated: CASSQDLEGGFYNEQFF.

This clonotype was recorded a few times. This sequence joins TRBV7-2 and TRBJ2-1; TRBD1 agrees at 8 bases. Germline CDR1 is SGHTA and CDR2 is FQGNSA. Unmatched junction bases numbered 8, after V lost 5 bases and J lost 2 bases. This CDR3 is 16 amino acids long. The CDR3 coding sequence is TGTGCCAGCAGCCGACAGGGGACGACAACCTACAATGAGCAGTTCTTC. It codes for CASSRQGTTTYNEQFF.

This clonotype was found a few times. The rearrangement links TRBV7-2 to TRBJ2-2; D is possibly TRBD2 (5 bases). V was clipped by 1 base and J by 4 bases, with 10 bases between them. This CDR3 comprises 15 residues. Looked up from germline, CDR1 is SGHTA and CDR2 is FQGNSA. The CDR3 bases are TGTGCCAGCAGCTTAGTCCCGGGAACCACCGGGGAGCTGTTTTTT. Translated, it gives CASSLVPGTTGELFF. The entire variable domain, with the rest obtained from reference TRBV7-2 and TRBJ2-2, is as follows: GAGVSQSPSNKVTEKGKDVELRCDPISGHTALYWYRQSLGQGLEFLIYFQGNSAPDKSGLPSDRFSAERTGGSVSTLTIQRTQQEDSAVYLCASSLVPGTTGELFFGEGSRLTVL.

This clonotype showed up just a few times. V is TRBV21-1 and J is TRBJ1-5; the D call TRBD1 from the table was never checked on the DNA. TRBV21-1 is a pseudogene. There are 14 residues in the CDR3. The CDR3 sequence: CASKPGQGLKPQHF. CDR3 nucleotides: TGTGCCAGCAAACCGGGACAGGGGTTGAAGCCCCAGCATTTT.